This T cell receptor beta chain came from a study of vaccination and CD4 T cells after COVID-19. Turning to the study itself: Cells received overlapping spike peptides from SARS-CoV-2, HCoV-NL63, HCoV-OC43 and HCoV-229E as stimulation. Study results and caveats: There was no significant change from around 21 to 38 median reactive clonotypes.

The V end lost 8 bases, the J end lost 4 bases, and 12 bases lay between the germline ends. CDR3 size: 13 residues. Germline values: CDR1 SNHLY, CDR2 FYNNEI. Sequencing of DNA taken from cultured CD4+ T cells relied on the Oncomine TCR Beta short-read assay. TCRdb processed the PCR reads anew with MiXCR; each CDR3 protein has one entry. The table shows more than 25,000 distinct CDR3 sequences, with under 75% occurring only once. Treatment here: roughly ten-day PBMC culture with coronavirus spike peptide pools or control peptides (ViraFEST assay). A word on this clonotype: The target antigen is unknown.

This specimen was CD4+ T cells from blood, cultured in vitro, taken after SARS-CoV-2 vaccination. The chain links TRBV2 to TRBJ1-5; tentative D call: TRBD1 (6 bases). The TCR was taken from a human donor who received a COVID-19 vaccine. The DNA for the CDR3 is TGTGCCAGCGGAAACAGGGTTAATCAGCCCCAGCATTTT. This encodes CASGNRVNQPQHF.